This passage covers 21 T cell receptor beta chains from one sample sequenced in a study of graft-versus-host responses after intestinal transplantation (dated by TCRdb to the early 2020s). Library preparation used the immunoSEQ multiplex PCR assay. TCRdb took over this immuneACCESS table, retaining in-frame rearrangements with V and J assigned. Such tables are incomplete; in checked studies, under half of the missing clones stem from an unresolved V gene, and the remainder is unexplained. This sample has about 89,000 clones in its table, and approximately 92% of those were observed once. The top ten clonotypes cover over 0.3% of the sample. No antigen has been identified for these receptors. Interpreted using the paper, the time point label stands for: cells obtained before transplantation from donor or recipient. The sequences come from unstimulated CD4+ T cells sorted from spleen or lymph node cells, collected before intestinal transplant. These receptors originate from a human donor who received an intestinal transplant.

V usage is TRBV5-1 and J usage is TRBJ2-3; D call uncertain. Trimming stripped 4 bases from V and 1 base from J, with 10 bases between. CDR3 size: 14 residues. Germline CDR1 is SGHRS and CDR2 is YFSETQ. CDR3 in DNA: TGCGCCAGCAGCCAGAGTTCTGGCACAGATACGCAGTATTTT. Encoded protein: CASSQSSGTDTQYF.

The J gene is TRBJ1-6, the V gene TRBV7-9, with 11 positions matching TRBD1. The CDR3 runs to 16 residues. The V gene's germline CDR1 is SEHNR and CDR2 FQNEAQ (reference sequence). V gave up 5 bases and J gave up 8 bases; unmatched junction bases: 8. CDR3 protein: CASSQGQGGRDSPLHF. CDR3 coding DNA: TGTGCCAGCAGCCAGGGACAGGGGGGTCGGGATTCACCCCTCCACTTT. The variable domain in full, completed from reference TRBV7-9 and TRBJ1-6, reads DTGVSQNPRHKITKRGQNVTFRCDPISEHNRLYWYRQTLGQGPEFLTYFQNEAQLEKSRLLSDRFSAERPKGSFSTLEIQRTEQGDSAMYLCASSQGQGGRDSPLHFGNGTRLTVT.

The V call is TRBV7-2, the J call TRBJ2-5; D assignment may be TRBD1 or TRBD2 (5 bases each). The DNA end lines up better with TRBJ2-7; the J call may be wrong. This CDR3 has 15 amino acids. Germline CDR1 SGHTA, CDR2 FQGNSA. The CDR3 nucleotides read TGTGCCAGCAGCTTTGGGGGAGTGACCTCCTACGAGCAGTACTTC. It is translated as CASSFGGVTSYEQYF.

The chain links TRBV12-5 to TRBJ2-4; D gene uncertain. The CDR3 has 11 amino acids. Germline V gene data show CDR1 as LGHNT and CDR2 as FRNRAP. Trimming shortened V by 2 bases and J by 10 bases, and 6 bases separated the two germline ends. The CDR3: CASGLSQIQYF. The CDR3 nucleotides read TGTGCTAGTGGTTTGTCACAGATTCAGTACTTC.

V and J are TRBV5-1 and TRBJ2-1; 12 bases align to TRBD2. The CDR3 has 16 residues. In germline, CDR1 is SGHRS, CDR2 YFSETQ. Losses at the gene ends were 0 bases for V and 9 bases for J; bases not matched to a gene: 7. In nucleotides, the CDR3 is TGCGCCAGCAGCTTGGAACTAGCGGGAGGCAGAGGTGAGCAGTTCTTC. Residues: CASSLELAGGRGEQFF.

The chain employs TRBV19 and TRBJ1-6, with D hard to call. Trimming left V 3 bases short and J 6 bases short, with 12 bases between. CDR1 LNHDA and CDR2 SQIVND come from the germline V gene (reference sequence). This CDR3 spans 15 amino acids. As DNA, the CDR3 is TGTGCCAGTAGTATTTCGTACAGTCCTAATTCACCCCTCCACTTT. It encodes CASSISYSPNSPLHF.

Note on this clone: The germline gene is not matched at one end of the junction; a read error may be the cause. This chain connects TRBV10-3 to TRBJ2-7; D unresolved. The CDR3 runs to 10 residues. In germline, CDR1 is ENHRY, CDR2 SYGVKD. The CDR3 bases are TGTGCCATCAGTGATAGGAAAACCCAGTTC. Amino acids: CAISDRKTQF.

In its sample, this clone was seen once. The chain uses TRBV5-1 and TRBJ2-1, with D tentatively TRBD2 (5 bases). Germline V gene lookup returns CDR1 SGHRS and CDR2 YFSETQ. Trimming stripped 2 bases from V and 5 bases from J, with 11 bases between. The CDR3 covers 14 residues. The chain's CDR3 is CASSLTRQDNEQFF. In nucleotides, the CDR3 is TGCGCCAGCAGCTTAACTAGACAAGACAATGAGCAGTTCTTC.

The chain has TRBV28 and TRBJ1-2; 8 bases map to TRBD1. There are 15 residues in the CDR3. Germline-derived CDR1 and CDR2 are MDHEN and SYDVKM. The ends lost 6 bases at V and 8 bases at J; junction bases unmatched: 14. This CDR3 is CASRQPQGEAGGYTF. As DNA, the CDR3 is TGTGCCAGCAGGCAACCACAGGGGGAGGCGGGGGGCTACACCTTC.

This chain connects TRBV6-6 to TRBJ1-5; D gene ambiguous. The germline V gene encodes CDR1 MNHNY and CDR2 SVGAGI (reference sequence). The CDR3 runs to 12 residues. With 5 bases removed from V and 7 bases from J, the gap between germline ends came to 9 bases. The CDR3 loop reads CASSQGPQPQHF. Written as DNA, the CDR3 is TGTGCCAGCAGTCAAGGGCCACAGCCCCAGCATTTT.

The rearrangement joins TRBV5-1 to TRBJ2-1, with TRBD1 as a possible D gene (6 bases). This CDR3 contains 14 residues. V was cut by 4 bases and J by 4 bases, with 12 bases left in between. Germline V gene sequence: CDR1 SGHRS, CDR2 YFSETQ. The CDR3 reads CASSRDIGYNEQFF. The CDR3 nucleotides read TGCGCCAGCAGCAGGGACATCGGTTACAATGAGCAGTTCTTC.

This chain joins TRBV19 and TRBJ2-1; D not resolved. This CDR3 has 14 amino acids. Trimming pared 5 bases from V and 4 bases from J, leaving 12 bases between. Germline loops: CDR1 LNHDA, CDR2 SQIVND (reference sequence). The CDR3 region has the DNA TGTGCCAGTAGTTTGGGTGGGTATTACAATGAGCAGTTCTTC. As protein: CASSLGGYYNEQFF.

The CDR3 spells CASSSPLDHEQYF. DNA of the CDR3: TGTGCCAGCAGCTCTCCCCTCGACCACGAGCAGTACTTC. This sequence joins TRBV11-2 and TRBJ2-7; D is ambiguous. The V gene's germline CDR1 is SGHAT and CDR2 FQNNGV. Trimming removed 4 bases from V and 5 bases from J, with 12 bases in between. The CDR3 has 13 residues.

This rearrangement joins TRBV7-9 to TRBJ1-2, with D tentatively TRBD1 (5 bases). The germline gives CDR1 SEHNR, CDR2 FQNEAQ (reference sequence). Deletions cut 2 bases from V and 1 base from J, with 17 bases between. The CDR3 totals 17 residues. Here the CDR3 reads CASSLWDSGTYNYGYTF. CDR3 nucleotide sequence: TGTGCCAGCAGCTTATGGGACTCTGGGACTTATAACTATGGCTACACCTTC.

This chain joins TRBV5-1 and TRBJ2-3; no clear D gene. V lost 4 bases and J 6 bases, leaving 15 bases between the germline ends. Germline V gene data show CDR1 as SGHRS and CDR2 as YFSETQ. The CDR3 spans 14 residues. In DNA, the CDR3 is TGCGCCAGCAGCCCGTCCAGCCAAATGGATACGCAGTATTTT. Translation: CASSPSSQMDTQYF.

The V and J genes are TRBV30 and TRBJ1-5; possibly TRBD1 for D (5 bases). CDR1 and CDR2 from the germline V gene are GTSNPN and SVGIG (reference sequence). Trimming removed 6 bases from V and 6 bases from J, with 21 bases in between. CDR3 size: 15 residues. CDR3 sequence: CACSRGRGYSQPQHF. CDR3 nucleotides: TGTGCCTGCTCTCGAGGACGGGGGTATTCTCAGCCCCAGCATTTT.

The chain employs TRBV18 and TRBJ2-7; a weak D match, TRBD2 (5 bases). CDR3 size: 15 residues. Trimming pared 2 bases from V and 2 bases from J, leaving 13 bases between. Germline loops: CDR1 KGHSH, CDR2 LQKENI. CDR3 amino acids: CASSPRSGIPYEQYF. The CDR3 coding sequence is TGTGCCAGCTCACCAAGGTCGGGGATACCCTACGAGCAGTACTTC.

This sequence joins TRBV30 and TRBJ2-7; D perhaps matches TRBD1 (5 bases). Trimming left V 0 bases short and J 5 bases short, with 11 bases between. The CDR3 is made up of 13 amino acids. Germline CDR1 reads GTSNPN; CDR2 reads SVGIG (reference sequence). DNA for the CDR3: TGTGCCTGGAGTGTATCAAACAGGCACGAGCAGTACTTC. It yields the protein CAWSVSNRHEQYF.

The chain employs TRBV7-9 and TRBJ1-3, with 12 nucleotides matching TRBD1. J lost 8 bases, V lost 6 bases, and 14 bases had no gene match. The CDR3 spans 17 residues. Germline V CDR1 and CDR2: SEHNR, FQNEAQ (reference sequence). The CDR3 protein is CASRTLSGTGGIDTIYF. The CDR3 DNA follows: TGTGCCAGCAGAACACTATCCGGGACAGGGGGCATAGACACCATATATTTT.

The genes are TRBV18 and TRBJ1-1; no definite D call. Trimming left V 1 base short and J 0 bases short, with 12 bases between. The CDR3 is 16 amino acids. CDR1 is KGHSH and CDR2 is LQKENI in the germline V gene. The CDR3 DNA reads TGTGCCAGCTCACCACATATGGCAGATCTGAACACTGAAGCTTTCTTT. Translation: CASSPHMADLNTEAFF.

The J gene is TRBJ2-3, the V gene TRBV6-4, with unresolved D. The V end lost 0 bases, the J end lost 8 bases, and 9 bases lay between the germline ends. CDR1 and CDR2 (germline): MRHNA, SNTAGT. The CDR3 covers 13 residues. CDR3 sequence (DNA): TGTGCCAGCAGTGACTCGGTTTGGGGTACGCAGTATTTT. Its protein is CASSDSVWGTQYF.